This TCR beta chain was retrieved from a study of control samples from healthy donors and cancer patients (dated by TCRdb to the early 2020s). V has 6 bases trimmed and J has 1 base trimmed; junction bases matching no gene number 5. There are 15 amino acids in the CDR3, from cysteine to phenylalanine inclusive. Only the CDR3 part of the read is kept: 45 bases, read in frame from the first base. Per the germline V gene, SNHLY is the CDR1 and FYNNEI is the CDR2. The library was generated by the immunoSEQ multiplex PCR assay. Imported from immuneACCESS, the table was reduced by TCRdb to in-frame sequences with V and J called. These copies leave out some clones; in studies compared against another copy, an unresolved V gene accounts for under half, and the cause of the remainder is not known. In this sample the table shows fewer than 200,000 clones, around nine tenths of which occur a single time. Over 1.1% of the sample lies in the top ten.

This clone was counted a single time. The antigen it recognizes is unknown. No per-base quality is available; no much larger clone lies one base away. The rearrangement combines TRBV2 with TRBJ1-5, and 8 bases in between align with TRBD1. Specimen: blood. The TCR sequence derives from a man aged 30 to 45 in good health. This receptor carries the CDR3 CASRVQGASNQPQHF. DNA sequence: TGTGCCAGCAGAGTTCAGGGGGCAAGCAATCAGCCCCAGCATTTT.